One sample yielded the 19 T cell receptor beta chains listed below, sequenced in a study of Ad26.COV2.S vaccination and SARS-CoV-2 variants (dated by TCRdb to the early 2020s). The treatment or condition label, read with the paper, signifies: roughly 20 received Ad26.COV2.S at low or high dose, single or two shots; about 5 received placebo; per-sample allocation not given. Repertoires of vaccine and placebo recipients were sequenced from samples taken on day 63 after the first injection. To prepare the library, the immunoSEQ multiplex PCR assay was applied. TCRdb's version of the immuneACCESS table is confined to in-frame rearrangements and falls short of the full clone set. An unresolved V gene accounts for under half of the shortfall where checked; the remainder is of unknown origin. Recorded for this sample are fewer than 400,000 clones; approximately 90% of them occurred a single time. Together, the top ten hold 3.5% of the sample.

The sequencing used peripheral blood, collected in a trial of Ad26.COV2.S vaccine versus placebo. Receptor source: a person aged 18-65 years who received the Ad26.COV2.S COVID-19 vaccine or a placebo.

For the CDR3, the DNA is TGTGCCAGCAGCCCCCCCCAAGAGACCCAGTACTTC. Translating it yields CASSPPQETQYF. The chain carries TRBV7-6 and TRBJ2-5; D call uncertain. Trimming removed 5 bases from V and 1 base from J, with 5 bases in between. CDR1 and CDR2 from the germline V gene are SGHVS and FNYEAQ. This CDR3 contains 12 residues.

The chain carries TRBV19 and TRBJ1-1; D is unclear. The V end lost 0 bases, the J end lost 6 bases, and 14 bases lay between the germline ends. Germline CDR1 and CDR2: LNHDA and SQIVND (reference sequence). This CDR3 is 15 amino acids long. The CDR3 nucleotides are TGTGCCAGTAGTATAGATCGTCTGGACCTATCTGAAGCTTTCTTT. The encoded protein is CASSIDRLDLSEAFF. The variable domain in full, completed from reference TRBV19 and TRBJ1-1, reads DGGITQSPKYLFRKEGQNVTLSCEQNLNHDAMYWYRQDPGQGLRLIYYSQIVNDFQKGDIAEGYSVSREKKESFPLTVTSAQKNPTAFYLCASSIDRLDLSEAFFGQGTRLTVV.

This clone appeared a single time. The gene calls are TRBV4-1 and TRBJ1-1, with D unresolved. Germline CDR1 MGHRA, CDR2 YSYEKL. Deletions cut 1 base from V and 3 bases from J, with 15 bases between. There are 16 residues in the CDR3. The CDR3 DNA follows: TGCGCCAGCAGCCAAGTTGAACCTCGGGCGGACACTGAAGCTTTCTTT. Translated, it gives CASSQVEPRADTEAFF.

The rearrangement links TRBV6-6 to TRBJ2-2; D is unclear. Trimming left V 2 bases short and J 1 base short, with 8 bases between. The CDR3 totals 15 residues. Germline V lookup: CDR1 MNHNY, CDR2 SVGAGI (reference sequence). The CDR3 DNA follows: TGTGCCAGCAGTTACGCGGTTAGGAACACCGGGGAGCTGTTTTTT. Its translation: CASSYAVRNTGELFF.

The chain has TRBV21-1 and TRBJ1-1; the DNA was not compared with TRBD1, the D call given in the table. TRBV21-1 is designated a pseudogene. This CDR3 comprises 13 residues. The CDR3 DNA follows: TGTGGTAGAGGGACAGGGGATATCGCTGAAGCTTTCTTT. It encodes CGRGTGDIAEAFF.

The rearrangement joins TRBV5-1 to TRBJ1-4; no definite D call. V was shortened by 0 bases and J by 8 bases, with 14 bases between the two germline ends. CDR1 is SGHRS, CDR2 YFSETQ, per germline. The CDR3 has 15 residues. The CDR3 bases are TGCGCCAGCAGCTTGGCCAGAGGGCTCGGGGAAAAACTGTTTTTT. This encodes CASSLARGLGEKLFF.

This chain connects TRBV13 to TRBJ1-2, with unresolved D. Germline assignment: CDR1 PRHDT and CDR2 FYEKMQ (reference sequence). This CDR3 spans 14 amino acids. Trimming stripped 0 bases from V and 7 bases from J, with 12 bases between. CDR3 sequence reads: CASSLGRAPFGYTF. The CDR3 coding sequence is TGTGCCAGCAGCTTAGGGAGGGCCCCATTTGGCTACACCTTC.

V gene TRBV7-9 combines with J gene TRBJ1-1; D is possibly TRBD1 (5 bases). This CDR3 region has 15 residues. Germline CDR1 is SEHNR and CDR2 is FQNEAQ (reference sequence). The germline V and J ends were trimmed by 2 bases and 1 base, with 11 bases remaining between them. CDR3 in amino acids: CASSLSLQENTEAFF. CDR3 coding DNA: TGTGCCAGCAGCTTAAGCCTACAGGAGAACACTGAAGCTTTCTTT. The whole variable domain, filled in from reference TRBV7-9 and TRBJ1-1, reads DTGVSQNPRHKITKRGQNVTFRCDPISEHNRLYWYRQTLGQGPEFLTYFQNEAQLEKSRLLSDRFSAERPKGSFSTLEIQRTEQGDSAMYLCASSLSLQENTEAFFGQGTRLTVV.

The rearrangement links TRBV6-5 to TRBJ1-1, with D unclear. This CDR3 spans 15 amino acids. Trimming left V 0 bases short and J 8 bases short, with 16 bases between. Germline V gives CDR1 MNHEY, CDR2 SVGAGI. The CDR3 loop is CASSYSHNFAAEAFF. The CDR3 DNA sequence: TGTGCCAGCAGTTACTCGCACAACTTCGCCGCGGAAGCTTTCTTT.

V gene TRBV4-1 combines with J gene TRBJ2-4; D not certain. CDR3 length: 16 amino acids. V was cut by 4 bases and J by 2 bases, with 15 bases left in between. Looked up from germline, CDR1 is MGHRA and CDR2 is YSYEKL. The CDR3, as DNA: TGCGCCAGCAGCCCAGCCTACCGCTTGTCCAAAAACATTCAGTACTTC. It translates to CASSPAYRLSKNIQYF.

This chain joins TRBV29-1 and TRBJ2-2; perhaps TRBD1 as D (6 bases). The germline V gene encodes CDR1 SQVTM and CDR2 ANQGSEA. The CDR3 spans 15 residues. Trimming cost V 2 bases and J 5 bases, with 15 bases left between them. CDR3: CSVEQGRQSTGELFF. CDR3 DNA sequence: TGCAGCGTTGAACAGGGGCGTCAATCTACCGGGGAGCTGTTTTTT.

The chain employs TRBV27 and TRBJ2-1; 8 bases are a match to TRBD2. CDR3 size: 16 residues. The V segment lost 0 bases and the J segment 4 bases; nucleotides outside the gene matches: 5. Germline loops: CDR1 MNHEY, CDR2 SMNVEV (reference sequence). CDR3 protein: CASSLSIAGGYNEQFF. The CDR3 DNA reads TGTGCCAGCAGTTTATCGATTGCGGGGGGTTACAATGAGCAGTTCTTC.

The V and J genes are TRBV10-3 and TRBJ1-2; no clear D gene. The CDR3 runs 11 residues. Looked up from germline, CDR1 is ENHRY and CDR2 is SYGVKD. V lost 8 bases, J lost 7 bases, and 11 bases lay in between. CDR3 loop: CAIRQAGGYTF. The DNA of the CDR3 is TGTGCCATCCGCCAGGCTGGTGGCTACACCTTC.

This clone occurred once. The chain recombines TRBV3-1 (or the pseudogene TRBV3-2) with TRBJ2-3, with 8 bases identical to TRBD2. J was trimmed by 5 bases and V by 1 base; bases with no gene match: 11. The CDR3 extends over 17 amino acids. The germline V gene has CDR1 LGHDT and CDR2 YNNKEL (reference sequence). CDR3 in DNA: TGTGCCAGCAGCCAAGTGCTACTAGCGGCCCCTGGAGATACGCAGTATTTT. This codes for CASSQVLLAAPGDTQYF.

The rearrangement links TRBV5-4 to TRBJ1-1; D remains unclear. The CDR3 totals 13 residues. Looked up from germline, CDR1 is SGHNT and CDR2 is YYREEE (reference sequence). Trimming pared 4 bases from V and 1 base from J, leaving 8 bases between. DNA of the CDR3: TGTGCCAGCAGCCCTTACAAGAACACTGAAGCTTTCTTT. Amino acid sequence: CASSPYKNTEAFF.

V usage is TRBV10-2 and J usage is TRBJ2-3, with D possibly being TRBD2 (5 bases). Trimming cost V 7 bases and J 6 bases, with 11 bases left between them. Germline V gene sequence: CDR1 WSHSY, CDR2 SAAADI. The CDR3 has 12 residues. DNA for the CDR3: TGCGCCAGCATCCCGAGAGGGGATACGCAGTATTTT. This gives the protein CASIPRGDTQYF.

The rearrangement uses TRBV7-6 and TRBJ1-4; D possibly corresponds to TRBD1 (5 bases). Deletions cut 7 bases from V and 5 bases from J, with 14 bases between. The CDR3 runs 14 residues. Germline V gene data show CDR1 as SGHVS and CDR2 as FNYEAQ. CDR3 nucleotide sequence: TGTGCCAGCAACCGCGGGGGACCGAATGAAAAACTGTTTTTT. Its translation is CASNRGGPNEKLFF.

The V and J genes are TRBV12-5 and TRBJ1-6; D perhaps matches TRBD1 (5 bases). CDR1 is LGHNT, CDR2 FRNRAP, per germline. Trimming shortened V by 0 bases and J by 6 bases, and 12 bases separated the two germline ends. CDR3 size: 16 residues. The CDR3 bases are TGTGCTAGTGGTTTGGTGGCGGGACGCATTAATTCACCCCTCCACTTT. This gives the protein CASGLVAGRINSPLHF.

This clone showed up just once. The genes are TRBV2 and TRBJ2-5; D is uncertain. Germline CDR1 and CDR2: SNHLY and FYNNEI. Trimming pared 6 bases from V and 4 bases from J, leaving 9 bases between. CDR3 size: 12 residues. CDR3 residues: CASRQNLETQYF. CDR3 DNA sequence: TGTGCCAGCAGACAGAACTTAGAGACCCAGTACTTC.